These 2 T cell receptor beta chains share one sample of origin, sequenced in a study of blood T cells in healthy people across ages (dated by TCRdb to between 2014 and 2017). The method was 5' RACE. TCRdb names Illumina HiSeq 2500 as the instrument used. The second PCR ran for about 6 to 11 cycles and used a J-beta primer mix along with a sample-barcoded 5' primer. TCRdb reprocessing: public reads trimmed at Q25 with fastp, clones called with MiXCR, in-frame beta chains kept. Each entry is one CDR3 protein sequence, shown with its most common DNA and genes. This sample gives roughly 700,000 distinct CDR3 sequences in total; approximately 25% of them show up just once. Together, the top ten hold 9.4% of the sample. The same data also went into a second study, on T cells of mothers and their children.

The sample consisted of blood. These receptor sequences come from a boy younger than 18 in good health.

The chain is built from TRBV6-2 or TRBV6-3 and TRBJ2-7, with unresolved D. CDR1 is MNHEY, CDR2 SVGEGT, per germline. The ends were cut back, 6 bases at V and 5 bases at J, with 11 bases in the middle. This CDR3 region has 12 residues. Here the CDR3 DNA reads TGTGCCAGCAGCCCGCCGGACGACGAGCAGTACTTC. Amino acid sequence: CASSPPDDEQYF.

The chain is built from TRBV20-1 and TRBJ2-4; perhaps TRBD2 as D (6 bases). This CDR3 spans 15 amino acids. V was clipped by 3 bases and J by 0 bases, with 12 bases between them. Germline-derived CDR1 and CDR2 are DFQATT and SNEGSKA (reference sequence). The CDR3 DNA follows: TGCAGTGCTAGCTTAACCGGGGGAGCCAAAAACATTCAGTACTTC. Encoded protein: CSASLTGGAKNIQYF.